This T cell receptor beta chain was sequenced in a study of T cell changes during pregnancy in multiple sclerosis. Assay used: immunoSEQ multiplex PCR; TCRdb lists only in-frame clones, some missing. There are tens of thousands of clones in the sample; approximately 92% occur only once, and 3% lies in the top ten. Germline CDR1 is MRHNA and CDR2 is SNTAGT. The CDR3 loop spans 16 amino acids. V dropped 5 bases and J dropped 6; count of bases not matched to a gene: 9. The chain has TRBV6-4 and TRBJ2-1; 11 bases align to TRBD2. The TCR originated in a female donor in good health, enrolled as a control in a pregnancy study. The sequences come from CD8+ T cells from peripheral blood mononuclear cells, collected in the third trimester of pregnancy. The CDR3 nucleotides read TGTGCCAGCAGTCCCACCCCCGGACTAGCGGGCAATGAGCAGTTCTTC. Residues: CASSPTPGLAGNEQFF.